One and the same sample provided the 27 T cell receptor beta chains below, sequenced in a study of blood T cell repertoires in COVID-19 (dated by TCRdb to about 2020). Library generation was performed with the immunoSEQ multiplex PCR assay. TCRdb retrieved this table from immuneACCESS and kept in-frame rearrangements only. Not all clones are present; in checked studies, unresolved V genes account for under half, and no reason is known for the remainder. Recorded for this sample are hundreds of thousands of clones; around 89% of them occurred a single time. The top ten clonotypes cover around 16% of the sample. Sequencing was carried out using PBMCs or T cells enriched from blood (not recorded which). The receptors derive from a man aged 25-40 years who had been exposed to COVID-19.

The chain is built from TRBV29-1 and TRBJ2-7, with D maybe TRBD2 (6 bases). The CDR3 extends over 15 amino acids. Trimming cost V 0 bases and J 0 bases, with 12 bases left between them. The germline CDR1 and CDR2 sequences are SQVTM and ANQGSEA. CDR3 loop: CSVEEGGGYSYEQYF. The CDR3 nucleotides are TGCAGCGTTGAAGAGGGGGGTGGCTACTCCTACGAGCAGTACTTC.

The chain joins TRBV2 to TRBJ2-5; TRBD2 matches at 7 bases. V was pared by 10 bases and J by 0 bases, with 5 bases of the junction left unmatched. This CDR3 has 13 residues. CDR1 and CDR2 (germline): SNHLY, FYNNEI. CDR3 in DNA: TGTGCCACTTCCGGGGGGAACCAAGAGACCCAGTACTTC. It specifies CATSGGNQETQYF.

The chain links TRBV2 to TRBJ1-6; D unclear. Germline CDR1 SNHLY, CDR2 FYNNEI. Trimming removed 1 base from V and 7 bases from J, with 11 bases in between. This CDR3 comprises 15 residues. The CDR3 region has the DNA TGTGCCAGCAGTGAAGATGGGCAGAAGAATTCACCCCTCCACTTT. Translation gives CASSEDGQKNSPLHF.

The chain links TRBV7-8 to TRBJ2-7; D perhaps matches TRBD2 (5 bases). Trimming shortened V by 5 bases and J by 6 bases, and 20 bases separated the two germline ends. Germline V CDR1 and CDR2: SGHVS, FQNEAQ. The CDR3 is 15 residues long. The CDR3 here is CASSPLYPEGIEQYF. The CDR3 DNA is TGTGCCAGCAGCCCTTTGTACCCAGAGGGCATCGAGCAGTACTTC.

This chain links TRBV12-5 with TRBJ2-7; possibly TRBD1 for D (5 bases). Trimming took off 0 bases at V and 3 bases at J, with 9 bases between the two ends. This CDR3 has 14 amino acids. Germline loops: CDR1 LGHNT, CDR2 FRNRAP. In DNA form, the CDR3 reads TGTGCTAGTGGTTTGGTAGCGCAGGGCTACGAGCAGTACTTC. As protein: CASGLVAQGYEQYF.

The chain has TRBV6-5 and TRBJ1-5, with TRBD1 as a possible D gene (6 bases). This CDR3 is 14 amino acids long. V lost 2 bases to trimming and J lost 5 bases, with 10 bases between them. Germline assignment: CDR1 MNHEY and CDR2 SVGAGI. CDR3 bases: TGTGCCAGCAGTTACAGGGGGTCGGATCAGCCCCAGCATTTT. This gives the protein CASSYRGSDQPQHF.

This chain joins TRBV10-3 and TRBJ2-2; 8 bases are shared with TRBD1. Trimming cost V 10 bases and J 5 bases; bases outside gene matches: 6. The germline V gene has CDR1 ENHRY and CDR2 SYGVKD. The CDR3 length is 13 residues. CDR3 in amino acids: CATRTGPTGELFF. CDR3 DNA sequence: TGTGCCACCCGGACAGGGCCGACCGGGGAGCTGTTTTTT.

This clone has just one count. This chain uses TRBV10-3 with TRBJ2-1; 8 bases align to TRBD1. The CDR3 has 18 residues. Looked up from germline, CDR1 is ENHRY and CDR2 is SYGVKD. V shed 6 bases and J 7 bases; nucleotides not matched to a gene: 20. Here the CDR3 reads CAIRAATGAAFGENEQFF. The CDR3 DNA reads TGTGCCATCAGAGCCGCGACAGGGGCGGCTTTTGGAGAGAATGAGCAGTTCTTC.

The table lists this clone with a few counts. The chain is built from TRBV27 and TRBJ2-1, with D tentatively TRBD1 (6 bases). Trimming removed 3 bases at V and 4 bases at J, with 10 bases between. Looked up from germline, CDR1 is MNHEY and CDR2 is SMNVEV (reference sequence). This CDR3 has 14 residues. The CDR3, as DNA: TGTGCCAGCAGTTTGCCCGGACAGTACAATGAGCAGTTCTTC. Protein sequence: CASSLPGQYNEQFF.

The rearrangement uses TRBV7-2 and TRBJ2-7; TRBD2 agrees at 7 bases. CDR1 is SGHTA, CDR2 FQGNSA, per germline. V dropped 1 base and J dropped 7; count of bases not matched to a gene: 4. The CDR3 length is 13 residues. CDR3 DNA: TGTGCCAGCAGCTTAGGGACTAGAGATGAGCAGTACTTC. Translating gives CASSLGTRDEQYF.

The V call is TRBV19, the J call TRBJ1-5; D unresolved. Germline values: CDR1 LNHDA, CDR2 SQIVND (reference sequence). Trimming stripped 1 base from V and 7 bases from J, with 14 bases between. This CDR3 is built from 15 residues. CDR3 protein: CASSIGSGVQQPQHF. CDR3 coding DNA: TGTGCCAGTAGTATAGGCTCCGGGGTCCAGCAGCCCCAGCATTTT.

The rearrangement links TRBV9 to TRBJ2-2; D gene ambiguous. Germline V gene data show CDR1 as SGDLS and CDR2 as YYNGEE. CDR3 length equals 17 residues. V lost 0 bases and J 3 bases, leaving 15 bases between the germline ends. Written as DNA, the CDR3 is TGTGCCAGCAGCGTAGCCCCGGTCAGACGGGACACCGGGGAGCTGTTTTTT. Its translation: CASSVAPVRRDTGELFF.

The rearrangement joins TRBV4-3 to TRBJ2-4, with D unresolved. Deletions cut 0 bases from V and 0 bases from J, with 6 bases between. The CDR3 is 15 residues long. The germline V gene has CDR1 LGHNA and CDR2 YSLEER. CDR3 amino acids: CASSQDTGAKNIQYF. Written as DNA, the CDR3 is TGCGCCAGCAGCCAAGATACCGGAGCCAAAAACATTCAGTACTTC.

The rearrangement uses TRBV6-5 and TRBJ2-7, with D uncertain. This CDR3 spans 11 amino acids. V lost 2 bases and J 8 bases, leaving 7 bases between the germline ends. CDR1 is MNHEY and CDR2 is SVGAGI in the germline V gene. This CDR3 reads CASSYLFKQYF. Here the CDR3 DNA reads TGTGCCAGCAGTTACCTATTCAAGCAGTACTTC.

J is TRBJ2-5 and V is TRBV7-9; 7 nucleotides align to TRBD2. The CDR3 runs to 13 residues. Losses at the gene ends were 5 bases for V and 4 bases for J; bases not matched to a gene: 4. Per germline, CDR1 SEHNR and CDR2 FQNEAQ (reference sequence). CDR3 region: CASSPLAPETQYF. For the CDR3, the DNA is TGTGCCAGCAGCCCACTAGCGCCAGAGACCCAGTACTTC. Full variable domain (rest looked up from reference TRBV7-9 and TRBJ2-5): DTGVSQNPRHKITKRGQNVTFRCDPISEHNRLYWYRQTLGQGPEFLTYFQNEAQLEKSRLLSDRFSAERPKGSFSTLEIQRTEQGDSAMYLCASSPLAPETQYFGPGTRLLVL.

The chain uses TRBV9 and TRBJ2-3; 8 positions match TRBD2. With 1 base clipped from V and 1 base from J, the junction kept 2 bases outside the gene matches. The CDR3 extends over 15 amino acids. Germline V CDR1 and CDR2: SGDLS, YYNGEE. The CDR3 spells CASSVRAGGTDTQYF. For the CDR3, the DNA is TGTGCCAGCAGCGTACGAGCGGGGGGCACAGATACGCAGTATTTT.

The J gene is TRBJ2-1, the V gene TRBV3-1 (or the pseudogene TRBV3-2), with 8 bases that match TRBD2. This CDR3 region has 15 residues. Germline loops: CDR1 LGHDT, CDR2 YNNKEL (reference sequence). Trimming removed 0 bases from V and 7 bases from J; junction bases left unmatched: 5. CDR3 nucleotide sequence: TGTGCCAGCAGCCAAGATCCGGGACTAGTGAATGAGCAGTTCTTC. Amino acid sequence: CASSQDPGLVNEQFF.

This chain links TRBV18 with TRBJ1-1; maybe TRBD1 (5 bases). CDR1 is KGHSH, CDR2 LQKENI, per germline. V lost 6 bases and J 3 bases, leaving 11 bases between the germline ends. CDR3 size: 13 residues. The CDR3 DNA reads TGTGCCAGCTCCTATAGCAGGGACACTGAAGCTTTCTTT. Protein product: CASSYSRDTEAFF.

This chain connects TRBV12-3 or TRBV12-4 to TRBJ1-5; D is unresolved. V was trimmed by 1 base and J by 6 bases, leaving 7 bases between them. This CDR3 contains 13 residues. CDR3 amino acids: CASSLDVSQPQHF. The CDR3 DNA reads as TGTGCCAGCAGTTTAGATGTGAGTCAGCCCCAGCATTTT.

The chain uses TRBV25-1 and TRBJ2-1, with 7 bases that match TRBD1. Germline V lookup: CDR1 MGHDK, CDR2 SYGVNS. This CDR3 has 15 residues. Germline trimming cut 8 bases from V and 6 bases from J; bases unmatched to any gene: 13. This CDR3 reads CASRIGGQAGNEQFF. CDR3 nucleotides: TGTGCCAGCCGTATTGGAGGACAGGCGGGCAATGAGCAGTTCTTC.

The genes are TRBV9 and TRBJ1-3; TRBD1 matches 9 bases. CDR1 is SGDLS and CDR2 is YYNGEE in the germline V gene. V shed 4 bases, J shed 4 bases, and the junction held 9 bases outside the gene matches. This CDR3 contains 16 residues. The CDR3 coding sequence is TGTGCCAGCAGCACCATACCGACAGGGGGGGGAAACACCATATATTTT. Encoded protein: CASSTIPTGGGNTIYF.

Of note for this clone: The identical CDR3 is also encoded by other nucleotide sequences in the sample. The chain couples TRBV14 to TRBJ2-3; D gene uncertain. The CDR3 spans 12 residues. In germline, CDR1 is SGHDN, CDR2 FVKESK. Trimming pared 1 base from V and 4 bases from J, leaving 3 bases between. The CDR3 DNA sequence: TGTGCCAGCAGCCAAGTAGCAGATACGCAGTATTTT. Translating it yields CASSQVADTQYF.

The DNA for the CDR3 is TGTGCCAGCAGGTTCTCGGAGTACAATGAGCAGTTCTTC. Translation gives CASRFSEYNEQFF. The chain links TRBV7-8 to TRBJ2-1; D gene ambiguous. V lost 6 bases to trimming and J lost 4 bases, with 10 bases between them. This CDR3 has 13 residues. Germline values: CDR1 SGHVS, CDR2 FQNEAQ. The whole variable domain, remainder taken from reference TRBV7-8 and TRBJ2-1, is GAGVSQSPRYKVAKRGQDVALRCDPISGHVSLFWYQQALGQGPEFLTYFQNEAQLDKSGLPSDRFFAERPEGSVSTLKIQRTQQEDSAVYLCASRFSEYNEQFFGPGTRLTVL.

V usage is TRBV27 and J usage is TRBJ1-1; TRBD1 aligns across 9 bases. The V segment lost 4 bases and the J segment 10 bases; nucleotides outside the gene matches: 7. This CDR3 spans 13 amino acids. CDR1 and CDR2 from the germline V gene are MNHEY and SMNVEV (reference sequence). The CDR3 DNA follows: TGTGCCAGCAGTTCTTCCGGGACAGGGTTAGCTTTCTTT. It specifies CASSSSGTGLAFF.

V is TRBV5-6 and J is TRBJ2-7, with 8 positions matching TRBD2. The V gene end was trimmed by 5 bases and the J gene end by 4 bases; junction bases not matched to a gene: 14. The V gene's germline CDR1 is SGHDT and CDR2 YYEEEE. This CDR3 is 16 amino acids long. The CDR3 protein is CASSPPGLAGVYEQYF. DNA of the CDR3: TGTGCCAGCAGTCCACCTGGACTAGCCGGTGTATACGAGCAGTACTTC.

The V and J genes are TRBV7-9 and TRBJ2-5; D is unresolved. Germline CDR1 reads SEHNR; CDR2 reads FQNEAQ (reference sequence). Trimming removed 5 bases at V and 1 base at J, with 5 bases between. The CDR3 is made up of 12 amino acids. CDR3 residues: CASSASQETQYF. The CDR3, as DNA: TGTGCCAGCAGCGCCAGCCAAGAGACCCAGTACTTC.

The chain carries TRBV3-1 (or the pseudogene TRBV3-2) and TRBJ2-7; 9 bases fit TRBD1. Germline-derived CDR1 and CDR2 are LGHDT and YNNKEL (reference sequence). This CDR3 has 15 residues. The junction had 11 bases not matched to a gene; V was cut back by 5 bases and J by 6 bases. CDR3 sequence (DNA): TGTGCCAGCAGCAACCGTATAATGGACAGGGGCGAGCAGTACTTC. Protein: CASSNRIMDRGEQYF.